This TCR beta chain was recorded in a study of regulatory T cells in long-lasting Graves disease. Whole-study findings and limits: Investigators studied peripheral blood only, not thyroid tissue. Persistent patients had more shared public clonotypes (about 2,700) than new patients (about 900). Persistent disease preferred TRBV28, TRBJ1-2 and TRBJ2-5; new disease, TRBV20-1 and TRBJ2-1.

Stated time point: persistent/refractory GD, antithyroid drugs over 5 years with positive TRAb. With RNA extracted from PBMCs as input, the TCR library was made. American Thyroid Association guidelines defined how Graves' disease was diagnosed. As for this clonotype: The antigen is unknown. Being one base from a much bigger clone, this may be a read error.

The V end was cut by 2 bases, the J end by 1 base, with 9 bases between. Germline CDR1 is SEHNR and CDR2 is FQNEAQ (reference sequence). This CDR3 has 14 residues. Researchers made TCR beta libraries by using iRepertoire HTBI primers and running Arm-PCR on CDR3 regions. TCRdb passed the multiplex PCR reads through MiXCR, listing each CDR3 protein once. Of about 470,000 distinct CDR3 sequences listed, roughly 20% were seen once; the top ten hold about 8.3%. J is TRBJ2-7 and V is TRBV7-9, with a tentative D call TRBD2 (6 bases). The TCR sequence derives from a female donor with Graves disease. Sample: peripheral blood mononuclear cells (PBMCs), taken when the disease was refractory, from a patient treated with antithyroid drugs. The CDR3 DNA follows: TGTGCCAGCAGCTTACCTAGCGCATCCTACGAGCAGTACTTC. It yields the protein CASSLPSASYEQYF.